The rows below give T cell receptor beta chains drawn from one sample of a study of cytomegalovirus exposure and HLA in healthy donors. The data were produced by immunoSEQ multiplex PCR, yet TCRdb's version contains in-frame clones alone and is incomplete. The repertoire includes some 130,000 clones, about 94% of them detected once, and less than 2% sits in the top ten. The sample was PBMCs. The source of these receptors is a man aged 18 to 29 in good health and CMV-seropositive. CDR3s include the opening cysteine and the closing phenylalanine or tryptophan. The D gene is left open where the match is weak. Expanded clones are given a class, and other clones once, few, many or no size at all.

cdr3_nt cdr3_aa d_call cdr3_length v_call clone_size j_call
TGTGCCAGCAGCTTAGTTCTTGGGACTAGCGGGATGGAGACCCAGTACTTC CASSLVLGTSGMETQYF TRBD2 17 TRBV7-9 - TRBJ2-5
TGTGCCAGCAGCTTAGGGGTTCGAGGATCAGGGAACGAGCAGTACTTC CASSLGVRGSGNEQYF - 16 TRBV7-9 - TRBJ2-7
TGTGCCAGCAGTCCATTCAGGACAAAGAGGGAGACCCAGTACTTC CASSPFRTKRETQYF - 15 TRBV28 - TRBJ2-5
TGTGCCAGCCAAGGACCAGGGGCGCAGAGTCTGAACACTGAAGCTTTCTTT CASQGPGAQSLNTEAFF - 17 TRBV28 - TRBJ1-1
TGTGCCAGCAAGCTCTCCCGGGGGGCGAACACTGAAGCTTTCTTT CASKLSRGANTEAFF - 15 TRBV6-1 - TRBJ1-1
TGTGCCAGCAGTCCGCAGGCGACAGGGGCTGAAGCTTTCTTT CASSPQATGAEAFF TRBD1 14 TRBV27 once TRBJ1-1
TGTGCCAGCTACAGGGGGCAAGAGACCCAGTACTTC CASYRGQETQYF TRBD1 12 TRBV2 - TRBJ2-5
TGCGCCAGCAGCTTGCGTAGCGGGAGTGCCGGGGAGCTGTTTTTT CASSLRSGSAGELFF TRBD2 15 TRBV5-1 - TRBJ2-2
TGTGCCAGCAGTCGACAGGGCGGTGGCTACACCTTC CASSRQGGGYTF TRBD1 12 TRBV6-5 - TRBJ1-2
TGTGCCAGTAGTTCCTCGACCCGGGACAGGTGGATGTCAAAGAACACTGAAGCTTTCTTT CASSSSTRDRWMSKNTEAFF TRBD1 20 TRBV19 - TRBJ1-1
TGCGCCAGCAGCATAGGGGGACAGGGTTTCTATGGCTACACCTTC CASSIGGQGFYGYTF TRBD1 15 TRBV5-1 - TRBJ1-2
TGTGCCAGCAGCGATGGGACAGGCGGTGGCTACACCTTC CASSDGTGGGYTF TRBD1 13 TRBV7-6 - TRBJ1-2
TGTGCCAGTAGTATAAGGGAGAATCAGCCCCAGCATTTT CASSIRENQPQHF - 13 TRBV19 - TRBJ1-5
TGTGCCAGCAGCCACGGAGGACTAGCGGATTCCTACAATGAGCAGTTCTTC CASSHGGLADSYNEQFF TRBD2 17 TRBV4-2 - TRBJ2-1
TGCGCCAGCAGCTCAGACAGGGGCCTTATGAACACTGAAGCTTTCTTT CASSSDRGLMNTEAFF TRBD1 16 TRBV5-1 - TRBJ1-1
TGTGCCAGCAGCCCCCGGGACTCAGGGGAGCAGTACTTC CASSPRDSGEQYF - 13 TRBV4-2 - TRBJ2-7
TGTGCCAGCAACTACCCCACAGATACGCAGTATTTT CASNYPTDTQYF - 12 TRBV2 once TRBJ2-3
TGTGCCAGCAGCCCGGGACAGGGTAATGGCTACACCTTC CASSPGQGNGYTF TRBD1 13 TRBV27 - TRBJ1-2
TGTGCCAGCAGTTTCCCGGGACAGAGGGTACAAGAGACCCAGTACTTC CASSFPGQRVQETQYF TRBD1 16 TRBV5-4 - TRBJ2-5
TGCGCCAGCAGTCCATGTTCCCAACCGGGACAGGCGTCCTACGAGCAGTACTTC CASSPCSQPGQASYEQYF TRBD1 18 TRBV10-1 - TRBJ2-7
TGCGCCAGCAGCCAAGATGCGGGAATCCAAGAGACCCAGTACTTC CASSQDAGIQETQYF - 15 TRBV4-1 - TRBJ2-5
TGTGCCAGCAGCTCCAGGAAAGCGGGGTCTGGGGGTGATACGCAGTATTTT CASSSRKAGSGGDTQYF TRBD2 17 TRBV5-4 - TRBJ2-3
TGTGCCAGCAGATCCGGGACAGGGATGTTCTACGAGCAGTACTTC CASRSGTGMFYEQYF TRBD1 15 TRBV6-6 - TRBJ2-7
TGTGCCAGCAGCTTGAGACTAGCGGGAGCGGTCCCCAATGAGCAGTTCTTC CASSLRLAGAVPNEQFF TRBD2 17 TRBV5-6 - TRBJ2-1
TGTGCCAGCAGTGACGGGACAGACGGGGAGCTGTTTTTT CASSDGTDGELFF TRBD1 13 TRBV6-4 once TRBJ2-2
TGTGCCAGCAGCCAAGATCGGACAGCCTACTATGGCTACACCTTC CASSQDRTAYYGYTF - 15 TRBV4-2 - TRBJ1-2
TGTGCCAGCAACGACCGGGACTTTGCAGATACGCAGTATTTT CASNDRDFADTQYF - 14 TRBV9 - TRBJ2-3
TGTGCCAGCAGTTACGCTTCAGGGTGGGACGAGCAGTACTTC CASSYASGWDEQYF - 14 TRBV6-5 - TRBJ2-7
TGCGCCAGCAGCCAAAAACAGGGGCTAGGGACTGAAGCTTTCTTT CASSQKQGLGTEAFF TRBD1 15 TRBV4-1 - TRBJ1-1
TGTGCCAGCAGCTTAGGACAGGGATTACCCTACGAGCAGTACTTC CASSLGQGLPYEQYF TRBD1 15 TRBV7-8 - TRBJ2-7
TGTGCCAGCAGGACCTTTAGGGCAGGGGATTCACCCCTCCACTTT CASRTFRAGDSPLHF - 15 TRBV2 - TRBJ1-6
TGTGCCAGCTCGGCGGGTGAGGGGGTGGGGACTGAAGCTTTCTTT CASSAGEGVGTEAFF - 15 TRBV18 - TRBJ1-1
TGTGCCAGCAGCAAATCCCCCGGCGGGAACTATGGCTACACCTTC CASSKSPGGNYGYTF - 15 TRBV21-1 - TRBJ1-2
TGTGCCAGCAGCCAGGATTCAGACAATGAGCAGTTCTTC CASSQDSDNEQFF - 13 TRBV5-4 - TRBJ2-1
TGTGCCAGCAGTTTATACAGGGCCGGGGAGCTGTTTTTT CASSLYRAGELFF - 13 TRBV28 - TRBJ2-2
TGTGCCAGCAGTTACCCGGGAGGGACTGAAGCTTTCTTT CASSYPGGTEAFF - 13 TRBV6-6 - TRBJ1-1
TGTGCCACCAGCCTAGCGGGAGTGGAGACCCAGTACTTC CATSLAGVETQYF TRBD2 13 TRBV15 - TRBJ2-5
TGTGCCAGCAGCCAAGTGGCGGGGATCTCCTACGAGCAGTACTTC CASSQVAGISYEQYF - 15 TRBV13 - TRBJ2-7
TGCGCCAGCAGCCAGGGCGACAGGGATGAGCAGTACTTC CASSQGDRDEQYF TRBD1 13 TRBV4-1 - TRBJ2-7
TGTGCCAGCTCACCACCGGGTGGCGGGGAGACCCAGTACTTC CASSPPGGGETQYF - 14 TRBV18 - TRBJ2-5
TGCGCCAGCAGCGCTGCCTCTAGCGGGGGATACAATGAGCAGTTCTTC CASSAASSGGYNEQFF TRBD2 16 TRBV5-1 - TRBJ2-1
TGTGCCAGCAGTTTGTTAGCGGGAACCCCCTACAATGAGCAGTTCTTC CASSLLAGTPYNEQFF TRBD2 16 TRBV7-6 once TRBJ2-1
TGTGCCAGCAGCCCTACGACGGCTCAGGGGGGTGAAGCTTTCTTT CASSPTTAQGGEAFF TRBD1 15 TRBV11-1 - TRBJ1-1
TGTGCCAGCTCACCGCTTAAGGGACAGGGGTCCCAAGAGACCCAGTACTTC CASSPLKGQGSQETQYF TRBD1 17 TRBV18 - TRBJ2-5
TGTGCCAGCCGGGACAGGGTTGGGGGGGAGCTGTTTTTT CASRDRVGGELFF TRBD1 13 TRBV6-5 - TRBJ2-2
TGTGCCAGCAGCTTAAGGTTAGCGGGACATGATGAGCAGTTCTTC CASSLRLAGHDEQFF TRBD2 15 TRBV13 - TRBJ2-1
TGTGCCAGCAGGAGGGACCAAGAGACCCAGTACTTC CASRRDQETQYF - 12 TRBV2 - TRBJ2-5
TGTGCCAGCAGTTTACAGCCCCCGCTAGCGGGAGGGCCGGGAGCAGATACGCAGTATTTT CASSLQPPLAGGPGADTQYF TRBD2 20 TRBV27 once TRBJ2-3
TGTGCCAGCTCGGGACAGGGTTTCGGGGAGCTGTTTTTT CASSGQGFGELFF TRBD1 13 TRBV10-3 - TRBJ2-2
TGTGCCTGGAGTCCGCTCGGACTAGCGGGAGTTTTCAATGAGCAGTTCTTC CAWSPLGLAGVFNEQFF TRBD2 17 TRBV30 - TRBJ2-1
- CASSKVGTGTQETQYF - 16 TRBV21-1 - TRBJ2-5
TGTGCCAGCAGCTCTTGGCCACAACGGAGAGAGCAGTACTTC CASSSWPQRREQYF - 14 TRBV7-8 - TRBJ2-7
TGTGCCAGCAGTTACCGGGACAGAAATTCACCCCTCCACTTT CASSYRDRNSPLHF TRBD1 14 TRBV6-6 - TRBJ1-6
TGTGCCAGCAAATTGGGCAGGGGAAGTGGCTACACCTTC CASKLGRGSGYTF - 13 TRBV6-5 - TRBJ1-2
TGTGCCAGCAGCAAGACAGTGAACACTGAAGCTTTCTTT CASSKTVNTEAFF - 13 TRBV6-4 - TRBJ1-1
TGTGCCAGCAGCCACGGACTAGCGGGAGGATGGGAGACCCAGTACTTC CASSHGLAGGWETQYF TRBD2 16 TRBV14 - TRBJ2-5
TGTGCCAGCAGTGCGACAGGGTATGGCTACACCTTC CASSATGYGYTF TRBD1 12 TRBV6-1 - TRBJ1-2
TGTGCCAGCATGGACACGTACTCTGGAAACACCATATATTTT CASMDTYSGNTIYF - 14 TRBV6-1 - TRBJ1-3
TGTGCCAGCAGTGGGGACAGCGAAGCTTTCTTT CASSGDSEAFF TRBD1 11 TRBV2 - TRBJ1-1